This T cell receptor beta chain was obtained from a study of blood T cell repertoires in COVID-19. Study background: The United States, Italy and Spain were the sources of the acute and convalescent COVID-19 samples. PBMCs, B-cell-depleted T cells, or T cells were the source of the cDNA or gDNA that made up the material.

The CDR3 covers 15 residues. CDR1 is SGHTA and CDR2 is FQGNSA in the germline V gene. Trimming shortened V by 5 bases and J by 7 bases, and 18 bases separated the two germline ends. The protocol was immunoSEQ multiplex PCR, while the TCRdb copy is restricted to in-frame clones and leaves out a portion. The sample has about 83,000 clones; 85% to 90% are singletons. This sequence originates from a woman older than 75 in a cohort sampled during active or convalescent COVID-19. This sequence joins TRBV7-2 and TRBJ2-1; TRBD2 is a possible D gene (6 bases). Sample: peripheral blood. The CDR3 DNA reads TGTGCCAGCAGCCCTTTTGGGGGGTTGGGAAATGAGCAGTTCTTC. Translation gives CASSPFGGLGNEQFF.